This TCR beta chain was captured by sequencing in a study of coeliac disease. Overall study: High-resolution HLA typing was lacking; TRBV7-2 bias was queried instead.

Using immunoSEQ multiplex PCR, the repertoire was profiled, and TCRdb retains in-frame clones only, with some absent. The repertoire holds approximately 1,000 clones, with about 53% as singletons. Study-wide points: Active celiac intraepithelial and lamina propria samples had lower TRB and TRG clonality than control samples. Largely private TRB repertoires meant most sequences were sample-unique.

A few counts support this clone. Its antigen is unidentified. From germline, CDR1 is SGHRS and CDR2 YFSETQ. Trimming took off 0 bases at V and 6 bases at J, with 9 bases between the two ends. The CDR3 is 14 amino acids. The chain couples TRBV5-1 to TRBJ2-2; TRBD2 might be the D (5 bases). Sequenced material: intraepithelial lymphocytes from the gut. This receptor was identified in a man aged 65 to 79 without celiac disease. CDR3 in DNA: TGCGCCAGCAGCTTGGGAGGGAAACCCGGGGAGCTGTTTTTT. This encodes CASSLGGKPGELFF.